This entry lists 24 T cell receptor beta chains sequenced from one sample in a study of Ad26.COV2.S vaccination and SARS-CoV-2 variants. This table comes from immunoSEQ multiplex PCR, and its TCRdb copy is limited to in-frame clones, with some not included. The table includes around 300,000 clones, less than 90% detected once. Specified treatment: around 19 received Ad26.COV2.S at low or high dose, single or two shots; five or six received placebo; per-sample allocation not given. Samples were taken on day 63 after the first vaccine or placebo injection. This specimen was peripheral blood, taken in a trial of Ad26.COV2.S vaccine versus placebo. All receptors derive from a person between 18 and 65 years old who received the Ad26.COV2.S COVID-19 vaccine or a placebo.

This clone is a singleton in its sample. This chain connects TRBV5-5 to TRBJ1-5; a weak D match, TRBD1 (6 bases). V was shortened by 4 bases and J by 3 bases, with 20 bases between the two germline ends. CDR1 is SGHKS and CDR2 is YYEKEE in the germline V gene (reference sequence). The CDR3 consists of 17 residues. The CDR3 loop is CASSREGGLLDNQPQHF. CDR3 DNA: TGTGCCAGCAGCCGAGAGGGGGGGCTGCTGGACAATCAGCCCCAGCATTTT.

This rearrangement joins TRBV10-2 to TRBJ2-2, with 10 bases fitting TRBD1. The CDR3 spans 16 residues. V dropped 8 bases and J dropped 1; count of bases not matched to a gene: 7. Germline loops: CDR1 WSHSY, CDR2 SAAADI. CDR3 nucleotide sequence: TGCGCCAGCGAGGGGGACAGGGGCGGGAACACCGGGGAGCTGTTTTTT. This gives the protein CASEGDRGGNTGELFF.

This clone was recorded a few times. This chain uses TRBV7-2 with TRBJ1-4; 8 bases are a match to TRBD1. The germline V gene encodes CDR1 SGHTA and CDR2 FQGNSA. The CDR3 extends over 17 amino acids. Germline trimming cut 4 bases from V and 4 bases from J; bases unmatched to any gene: 11. This CDR3 is CASSSGQGAPLNEKLFF. In DNA, the CDR3 is TGTGCCAGCAGCTCCGGACAGGGCGCCCCTCTTAATGAAAAACTGTTTTTT.

The chain couples TRBV30 to TRBJ2-1, with D possibly matching TRBD2 (5 bases). Germline lookup yields CDR1 GTSNPN and CDR2 SVGIG (reference sequence). The CDR3 sequence is 14 residues long. Trimming shortened V by 7 bases and J by 0 bases, and 13 bases separated the two germline ends. CDR3 sequence: CASRKLGSYNEQFF. The CDR3 DNA is TGTGCCTCGAGAAAACTAGGCTCCTACAATGAGCAGTTCTTC.

V usage is TRBV28 and J usage is TRBJ2-2; 11 bases map to TRBD1. J gave up 7 bases and V 7 bases, and 11 bases lay outside the gene matches. The CDR3 is 16 amino acids. Per the germline V gene, CDR1 is MDHEN and CDR2 is SYDVKM. This chain's CDR3 is CASTPGGQGVGGELFF. The CDR3 region has the DNA TGTGCCAGCACCCCTGGGGGACAGGGGGTTGGCGGGGAGCTGTTTTTT.

The rearrangement uses TRBV28 and TRBJ1-4, with a weak D call TRBD1 (6 bases). CDR3 length: 16 amino acids. V dropped 6 bases and J dropped 8 bases, with 22 bases sitting between them. Looked up from germline, CDR1 is MDHEN and CDR2 is SYDVKM. The CDR3 reads CASSPVRTAGSEKLFF. DNA for the CDR3: TGTGCCAGCAGCCCCGTAAGGACAGCGGGTTCCGAAAAACTGTTTTTT.

The chain couples TRBV9 to TRBJ1-1, with D uncertain. CDR1 is SGDLS and CDR2 is YYNGEE in the germline V gene. The CDR3 loop spans 14 amino acids. V was pared by 0 bases and J by 3 bases, with 9 bases between. CDR3 loop: CASSVETYHTEAFF. The DNA for the CDR3 is TGTGCCAGCAGCGTAGAAACTTACCACACTGAAGCTTTCTTT.

The sample holds a few counts of this clone. V and J are TRBV19 and TRBJ1-2; D is ambiguous. The V end was cut by 0 bases, the J end by 1 base, with 9 bases between. Germline V gives CDR1 LNHDA, CDR2 SQIVND (reference sequence). This CDR3 is built from 15 residues. The CDR3 DNA follows: TGTGCCAGTAGTATAGAAAAAGGCAGTAACTATGGCTACACCTTC. This gives the protein CASSIEKGSNYGYTF.

The chain joins TRBV2 to TRBJ2-3; D may be TRBD2 (5 bases). Trimming cost V 6 bases and J 3 bases, with 10 bases left between them. The CDR3 is 13 amino acids. The V gene's germline CDR1 is SNHLY and CDR2 FYNNEI. The CDR3: CASRQLVTDTQYF. As DNA, the CDR3 is TGTGCCAGCAGGCAACTAGTGACAGATACGCAGTATTTT.

This chain links TRBV4-1 with TRBJ2-1; 11 nucleotides match TRBD2. The J segment lost 0 bases and the V segment lost 1 base, leaving 8 bases of the junction unmatched. CDR3 length equals 19 residues. Germline CDR1 and CDR2: MGHRA and YSYEKL. The CDR3 DNA sequence: TGCGCCAGCAGCCAAGCGGGTAGCGGGGGGGAGAGCTCCTACAATGAGCAGTTCTTC. Translation gives CASSQAGSGGESSYNEQFF.

V usage is TRBV19 and J usage is TRBJ1-1; D is perhaps TRBD1 (5 bases). The CDR3 is made up of 14 amino acids. The ends were cut back, 4 bases at V and 5 bases at J, with 14 bases in the middle. CDR1 and CDR2 from the germline V gene are LNHDA and SQIVND (reference sequence). The CDR3 nucleotides are TGTGCCAGTAGTACCACAGGTGAGGGAACTGAAGCTTTCTTT. This sequence encodes CASSTTGEGTEAFF.

This clone was seen once. The chain uses TRBV27 and TRBJ2-3; TRBD2 matches at 7 bases. V lost 5 bases, J lost 7 bases, and 12 bases stayed unmatched. This CDR3 has 15 residues. Germline CDR1 reads MNHEY; CDR2 reads SMNVEV (reference sequence). This CDR3 is CASSAPSGASHTQYF. CDR3 DNA sequence: TGTGCCAGCAGTGCCCCTAGCGGAGCCTCTCATACGCAGTATTTT.

The rearrangement uses TRBV15 and TRBJ1-1; D gene unclear. Looked up from germline, CDR1 is LNHNV and CDR2 is YYDKDF (reference sequence). The CDR3 sequence is 13 residues long. V was trimmed by 6 bases and J by 1 base, leaving 9 bases between them. This chain's CDR3 is CATSSQQNTEAFF. The CDR3 DNA is TGTGCCACCAGTAGTCAGCAGAACACTGAAGCTTTCTTT.

The chain uses TRBV25-1 and TRBJ2-1; tentatively, D is TRBD2 (5 bases). Germline CDR1 MGHDK, CDR2 SYGVNS. Trimming pared 0 bases from V and 10 bases from J, leaving 10 bases between. The CDR3 runs 13 residues. The CDR3 DNA follows: TGTGCCAGCAGTGAATATGTCGGGAACGAGCAGTTCTTC. This gives the protein CASSEYVGNEQFF.

This clone has a handful of counts. The rearrangement uses TRBV6-5 and TRBJ1-1, with TRBD1 as a possible D gene (5 bases). The CDR3 loop spans 14 amino acids. V shed 4 bases and J shed 5 bases, with 14 bases lying between them. Germline assignment: CDR1 MNHEY and CDR2 SVGAGI. The CDR3 here is CASSWGLLGTEAFF. Written as DNA, the CDR3 is TGTGCCAGCAGTTGGGGACTCCTGGGGACTGAAGCTTTCTTT.

The V call is TRBV4-2, the J call TRBJ1-4, with TRBD1 matching over 8 bases. Trimming cost V 0 bases and J 8 bases; bases outside gene matches: 5. Germline assignment: CDR1 LGHNA and CDR2 YNFKEQ. This CDR3 contains 15 residues. CDR3 in DNA: TGTGCCAGCAGCCAAGAGAGACAGGGGTTCGAAAAACTGTTTTTT. Residues: CASSQERQGFEKLFF.

This clone occurred once. The J gene is TRBJ1-5, the V gene TRBV7-8; D ambiguous. The CDR3 runs to 15 residues. The V gene's germline CDR1 is SGHVS and CDR2 FQNEAQ. The V end was cut by 5 bases, the J end by 3 bases, with 14 bases between. The CDR3 DNA sequence: TGTGCCAGCAGCGCCTCATCTCGGGACAATCAGCCCCAGCATTTT. Translation gives CASSASSRDNQPQHF. The full variable domain, rest sourced from reference TRBV7-8 and TRBJ1-5, is GAGVSQSPRYKVAKRGQDVALRCDPISGHVSLFWYQQALGQGPEFLTYFQNEAQLDKSGLPSDRFFAERPEGSVSTLKIQRTQQEDSAVYLCASSASSRDNQPQHFGDGTRLSIL.

The chain has TRBV7-8 and TRBJ2-2, with 9 bases fitting TRBD2. Germline CDR1 and CDR2: SGHVS and FQNEAQ. This CDR3 is built from 15 residues. J gave up 4 bases and V 5 bases, and 5 bases lay outside the gene matches. Here the CDR3 reads CASSASGGSTGELFF. CDR3 nucleotide sequence: TGTGCCAGCAGCGCGAGCGGGGGGAGCACCGGGGAGCTGTTTTTT.

The chain recombines TRBV7-9 with TRBJ2-7; D is perhaps TRBD2 (6 bases). The CDR3 covers 16 residues. The ends were cut back, 1 base at V and 7 bases at J, with 20 bases in the middle. CDR1 SEHNR and CDR2 FQNEAQ come from the germline V gene (reference sequence). For the CDR3, the DNA is TGTGCCAGCAGCTTAGACGGGTCGGTCGGGGGTAATGAGCAGTACTTC. As protein: CASSLDGSVGGNEQYF.

The chain links TRBV28 to TRBJ2-7; tentative D call: TRBD2 (5 bases). CDR1 and CDR2 (germline): MDHEN, SYDVKM. Trimming left V 6 bases short and J 7 bases short, with 13 bases between. There are 12 residues in the CDR3. Here the CDR3 DNA reads TGTGCCAGCAGACCCTATCCGGGGGAGCAGTACTTC. It encodes CASRPYPGEQYF. Supplemented by reference TRBV28 and TRBJ2-7, the full variable domain reads DVKVTQSSRYLVKRTGEKVFLECVQDMDHENMFWYRQDPGLGLRLIYFSYDVKMKEKGDIPEGYSVSREKKERFSLILESASTNQTSMYLCASRPYPGEQYFGPGTRLTVT.

The rearrangement links TRBV10-1 to TRBJ2-7, with D hard to call. Germline-derived CDR1 and CDR2 are WNHNN and SYGVQD (reference sequence). V was trimmed by 4 bases and J by 2 bases, leaving 12 bases between them. The length of the CDR3 is 14 residues. The CDR3 nucleotides read TGCGCCAGCAGTGGAGTGACGGCGCCCTACGAGCAGTACTTC. Translating it yields CASSGVTAPYEQYF.

V gene TRBV7-9 combines with J gene TRBJ2-5; no clear D. V lost 5 bases, J lost 4 bases, and 8 bases lay in between. CDR3 length: 12 amino acids. Germline V gene data show CDR1 as SEHNR and CDR2 as FQNEAQ (reference sequence). The CDR3 sequence is CASSLPRETQYF. As DNA, the CDR3 is TGTGCCAGCAGCCTCCCCCGAGAGACCCAGTACTTC. The variable domain in full, completed from reference TRBV7-9 and TRBJ2-5, reads DTGVSQNPRHKITKRGQNVTFRCDPISEHNRLYWYRQTLGQGPEFLTYFQNEAQLEKSRLLSDRFSAERPKGSFSTLEIQRTEQGDSAMYLCASSLPRETQYFGPGTRLLVL.

This sequence joins TRBV10-1 and TRBJ2-7; TRBD1 might be the D (6 bases). Germline CDR1 WNHNN, CDR2 SYGVQD (reference sequence). This CDR3 is built from 13 residues. The V gene lost 2 bases and the J gene lost 2 bases, with 7 bases spanning the gap. CDR3 region: CASSEGGPYEQYF. In nucleotides, the CDR3 is TGCGCCAGCAGTGAGGGGGGCCCCTACGAGCAGTACTTC.

The chain joins TRBV2 to TRBJ2-7; D perhaps matches TRBD1 (5 bases). The V gene lost 10 bases and the J gene lost 4 bases, with 14 bases spanning the gap. Germline V gene data show CDR1 as SNHLY and CDR2 as FYNNEI. The CDR3 contains 12 residues. CDR3 sequence (DNA): TGTGCCACCCGGACACCCCGGTACGAGCAGTACTTC. Translated, it gives CATRTPRYEQYF.